The clone carrying this TCR beta chain is categorized as medium-sized. Only in-frame clones appear in the TCRdb table, and some are missing; sequencing was by immunoSEQ multiplex PCR. The top ten hold around 21% of the sample, which has approximately 66,000 clones, roughly 80% seen once. Trimming removed 4 bases from V and 3 bases from J; junction bases left unmatched: 5. The CDR3 is 13 amino acids. Looked up from germline, CDR1 is GTSNPN and CDR2 is SVGIG (reference sequence). The sample originates from a study of blood T cell repertoires in COVID-19. As for the study in general: There were acute and convalescent COVID-19 samples, and they came from the United States, Italy and Spain. T cells, B-cell-depleted T cells, or PBMCs provided the cDNA or gDNA that served as material.

Specimen: peripheral blood. This clonotype was obtained from a man in his 60s with acute or convalescent COVID-19. The V and J genes are TRBV30 and TRBJ2-7; 8 nucleotides match TRBD1. CDR3 bases: TGTGCCTGGACACGCGGGACAGGCTACGAGCAGTACGTC. Translating it yields CAWTRGTGYEQYV.